This TCR beta chain was profiled in a study of response to subunit inactivated influenza vaccine. One entry per CDR3 protein, called by TCRdb with MiXCR from the RT-PCR reads. The profile covers approximately 500,000 distinct CDR3 sequences, with 10% to 15% appearing a single time and about an eighth taken by the ten largest. Whole-study findings and limits: There was a suggestion from the authors that each seasonal influenza vaccination recruits few new T cells.

In germline, CDR1 is SGHTA, CDR2 FQGNSA. V shed 1 base and J 2 bases; nucleotides not matched to a gene: 8. The CDR3 has 17 amino acids. Only one count was recorded for this clonotype. The target antigen is unknown. Source: PBMCs from blood, taken roughly 45 days after vaccination. V usage is TRBV7-2 and J usage is TRBJ2-5; 9 bases align to TRBD2. The origin of this receptor is a man aged 45-65 years who received an inactivated influenza vaccine. In DNA form, the CDR3 reads TGTGCCAGCAGCTTAGGCCCGCCGACTAGCGGACAAGAGACCCAGTACTTC. The encoded protein is CASSLGPPTSGQETQYF.